This T cell receptor beta chain was retrieved from a study of siplizumab effects on memory and regulatory T cells. General study findings and limits: The study found that siplizumab significantly reduced alloreactive sequences traceable to unstimulated CD4+ memory cells.

Here immunoSEQ multiplex PCR was the method, and the copy in TCRdb shows in-frame clones only, minus some. The table has roughly 68,000 clones, around 78% seen once. As for this clone: Its antigen is as yet unknown.

Germline lookup yields CDR1 LGHNA and CDR2 YNFKEQ. The CDR3 spans 17 residues. Trimming removed 0 bases at V and 7 bases at J, with 18 bases between. The genes are TRBV4-2 and TRBJ2-2, with a possible D match to TRBD2 (5 bases). This clonotype was obtained from a human donor in good health. The specimen sequenced was memory CD4+ T cells sorted from blood. CDR3 in DNA: TGTGCCAGCAGCCAAGAGTTTTTCCGGGCCGGAGGCGGGGAGCTGTTTTTT. This encodes CASSQEFFRAGGGELFF.